This T cell receptor (beta chain) derives from a study of cytomegalovirus exposure and HLA in healthy donors (TCRdb year 2017). Concerning the study at large: According to an earlier analysis of a few hundred of the donors, some 170 million T cells yielded 120 million or so unique TCR beta sequences and more than 250 Gb of sequence data. Approximately 330 gigabases of sequencing data and roughly 80 million unique TCR sequences made up an early release that covered fewer than 650 HLA-typed donors. Of the approximately 370 genotyped donors, less than 85% were placed in the genetic ancestry cluster associated with self-reported Caucasian donors. The study aimed to test whether signatures of past pathogen exposure could be identified by cataloging public T cell receptors. The T cell repertoires of some 670 subjects were profiled by immunosequencing and related to cytomegalovirus serostatus. In addition to the first cohort of 666 subjects, a separate validation cohort of 100 to 150 different subjects was used. To predict cytomegalovirus infection status, the study combined high-throughput TCR immunosequencing, statistical association of individual TCRs with disease status, and machine learning. A later analysis re-examined previously published TCR beta repertoires from several hundred donors and added high-resolution HLA genotyping to investigate patterns of TCR occurrence. In the later analysis, no new phenotypic data were used to find candidate immune exposures; instead, reliance was placed on TCR beta sequences and their occurrence across donors. In an earlier analysis of over 550 of the donors, high-throughput TCR beta sequencing was used to judge whether each TCR beta V gene segment behaved as functional or pseudogenic. Donor age, sex, ethnicity and CMV serostatus were collected together with the repertoire data. A later genetic analysis used genome-wide SNP genotypes for about 60% of the roughly 670 donors, treating that subset as a discovery cohort. Every repertoire in the discovery cohort had been generated on one and the same sequencing platform. HLA typing covered class I and class II loci at four-digit resolution. The number of typed donors differed by locus: about 620-640 for A, B, C, DRB1 and DQB1; 522 for DQA1; some 610 for DPA1; and around 470 for DPB1. Because of strong linkage in the cohort, roughly five DR-DQ haplotypes were treated as single units for association and clustering. Among some 400 genotyped donors of the cohort, an average of roughly 230,000 unique TCR beta nucleotide sequences was sequenced per donor, of which approximately 18% were non-productive. Points the paper makes about the study in general: In a later analysis, the rate of TCR association differed among HLA loci, with DRB1 alleles having the most associated TCRs and HLA-C alleles having the fewest. A further reported finding was that TCR beta sequences accurately predicted the HLA-A and HLA-B alleles for most subjects in the first cohort. In a later genetic analysis, fewer N-insertions in productive TCRs were reported among donors in an Asian-associated ancestry cluster than the roughly 700-donor mean. The cohort was sequenced for TCR beta chains only, and without alpha or paired-chain data the features that could be detected were limited. Because counts were too low, roughly 16 rarely observed V segments, including chromosome 9 orphons, were excluded from the earlier analysis of 587 of the donors. Assigning TCR associations to individual alleles was difficult when HLA alleles, especially DR and DQ, strongly co-occurred. Sequencing depth was assumed to be roughly uniform across donors in the presence/absence analyses, though that assumption may not hold. Because the 87-base-pair reads could not distinguish some IMGT-functional V segments, including TRBV6-2 and TRBV6-3, those segments were excluded. Because some donors lacked HLA typing at each locus, the association tests relied only on the typed subset. Immune exposure information for the cohort was limited to CMV serostatus. In vitro tests confirmed that three of the cytomegalovirus-associated TCR beta chains recognize cytomegalovirus antigens. In a later genetic analysis, a missense DCLRE1C variant was associated with V-gene and J-gene trimming of TCR beta chains, and the association was replicated in an independent cohort. In a later analysis, HLA-associated TCR beta chains showed more clonal expansion and lower generation probabilities than non-associated chains that were equally common. Cytomegalovirus status was reported to be diagnosed by the classifier with high specificity and sensitivity in both the original and validation cohorts. The study listed 164 TCR beta chains as associated with cytomegalovirus. A cluster of highly shared sequence variants was judged likely to be a technical artifact of the sequencing pipeline. Most TCR sequences were seen in very few donors, while some public TCRs were found in many individuals. Several of the top co-occurrence clusters appeared to be linked to parvovirus B19, influenza, CMV and Epstein-Barr virus, according to a later analysis. The authors suggested that the approach could potentially be extended to other disease states and immunological phenotypes. Broadly in line with IMGT annotations, most TCR beta V segments showed up in productive rearrangements about 90% or about 30% of the time in an earlier analysis of several hundred of the donors. A later analysis associated about 17,000 TCR beta sequences with specific HLA alleles at a false discovery rate of 0.05. Linkage disequilibrium might explain the correlated functional status among segregating V segments, but an unknown experimental factor could not be ruled out. A later analysis found that most CMV-associated TCR beta chains appeared HLA-restricted, with HLA associations seemingly driven largely by CMV exposure.

As for this clone: Its specific antigen is unknown. It has no much larger one-base neighbor in the sample; base qualities were not kept.

The library was produced with the immunoSEQ multiplex PCR assay. The multiplex PCR relied on a mix of 60 forward primers for TCR Vbeta segments and 13 reverse primers for TCR Jbeta segments. Amplification of the CDR3 region of rearranged TCR beta genes was performed with a multiplex PCR assay on genomic DNA. On the Illumina HiSeq System, the amplified TCR beta libraries were sequenced as 87-base-pair reads. On the authors' methods: Across the roughly 600 repertoires, a later analysis counted approximately 75 million unique TCR beta chains, around 11 million of which were shared by at least two donors. Raw reads were error-corrected and collapsed into unique sequences by a nearest-neighbor algorithm in which closely related sequences were merged to remove PCR and sequencing errors. To assign V, D and J gene segments, CDR3 sequences were aligned to IMGT reference sequences. For a sequence to be retained, a match of at least six nucleotides to both a V gene segment and a J gene segment was required. Rearrangements were classified as productive when the CDR3 lacked stop codons and remained in frame with V and J, and all other rearrangements were classified as non-productive. CDR3 was defined by IMGT convention, running from the second conserved V-encoded cysteine to the conserved J-encoded phenylalanine. Sequences without an unambiguous match to a single V gene segment were excluded from the earlier analysis of 450 to 650 of the donors. An earlier analysis of 587 of the donors classified V segments as functional when productive rearrangements were above 56.7% and as segregating when the standard deviation between donors was above 5%. A statistical classification framework was built to diagnose cytomegalovirus status from the catalog of TCR beta chain sequences. V and J gene assignment, in a later analysis, came from comparing TCR nucleotide sequences with IMGT/GENE-DB human TR gene sequences. Using the TCRdist pipeline, a later analysis assigned CDR3 sequences along with most-parsimonious VDJ recombination scenarios. In a later analysis, each TCR beta chain was defined by its CDR3 amino acid sequence together with its V-gene family, and reads without a unique V-gene family were excluded. To address suspected cross-contamination and a sequencing artifact, a later analysis removed a few hundred highly shared, low-generation-probability nucleotide sequences. In a later analysis, a clonal expansion index was calculated for each public chain from normalized within-repertoire ranks of inferred template counts. Generation probabilities in a later analysis came from a VDJ recombination model fitted to out-of-frame rearrangements, and those results were checked against IGoR. In a later analysis, TCR-TCR, TCR-HLA and TCR-CMV co-occurrence was scored with hypergeometric tests, and a repertoire-size bias correction was applied to TCR pairs. A later analysis estimated false discovery rates by permuting HLA or CMV assignments 20 times. In a later analysis, co-occurring TCRs were grouped using DBSCAN, and TCRdist sequence similarity was added for clustering within HLA-allele-positive subsets. Repertoires with fewer than 30,000 or more than 120,000 public chains were left out of co-occurrence clustering, as were about five repertoires with anomalous nucleotide sharing. Drawn from immuneACCESS, this table holds only the in-frame rearrangements with V and J called that TCRdb kept. Clones are partly lost; checked studies trace under half to an unresolved V gene and leave the rest unexplained. V and J calls and clone size are copied from that table; D and trimming were computed from the DNA. The sample table shows 95,000 to 110,000 clones, and more than 70% are seen once. The ten largest clones add up to 7.8% of the sample.

The CDR1 and CDR2 encoded by the germline V gene (reference sequence) are SGHAT and FQDESV. The CDR3 starts with the cysteine, ends with the phenylalanine, and has 16 residues. Just CDR3 DNA is preserved here, 48 bases in frame from base 1. Here V drops 8 bases and J drops 4 bases, and the junction holds 15 bases not matched to any gene. In total, around 600 healthy bone marrow donors made up the cohort. At the time of sampling, every cohort member was nominally healthy, though immune exposures that went unrecorded were likely present. The donor was CMV seronegative and belonged to the group of 350 or so seronegative cohort members. Every donor gave a peripheral blood sample, and the peripheral blood mononuclear cells from that sample were used for TCR beta sequencing. Genomic DNA was extracted from the blood cell samples with the Qiagen DNeasy Blood Extraction Kit.

The specimen sequenced was PBMCs. The chain is encoded by TRBV11-1 joined to TRBJ1-1, with 8 bases matching TRBD1. The clonotype originates from a man aged 25 to 40 in good health and CMV-seronegative. The DNA is TGTGCCAGCCAAGGCCTTCGACAGGGGCCGGGCACTGAAGCTTTCTTT. This yields the protein CASQGLRQGPGTEAFF. With the portions outside the CDR3 filled from the reference TRBV11-1 and TRBJ1-1 genes, the complete variable region becomes EAEVAQSPRYKITEKSQAVAFWCDPISGHATLYWYRQILGQGPELLVQFQDESVVDDSQLPKDRFSAERLKGVDSTLKIQPAELGDSAMYLCASQGLRQGPGTEAFFGQGTRLTVV.